This T cell receptor (beta chain) was observed in a study of CD8 T cells in ankylosing spondylitis. Study-level results: Apparently characteristic of ankylosing spondylitis blood was a TCR beta motif (about eight highly homologous variants).

Of note for this clonotype: What it recognizes is unknown.

From the 5' RACE reads, TCRdb called clonotypes with MiXCR, one entry per CDR3 protein. The data hold 500,000 or so distinct CDR3 sequences, with about 5.2% observed a single time. The CDR3 runs to 14 residues. CDR1 and CDR2 (germline): SGHTA, FQGNSA. Trimming took 3 bases from V and 3 from J, leaving 12 bases between them. This receptor was obtained from a male donor with ankylosing spondylitis. The chain recombines TRBV7-2 with TRBJ2-7, with D maybe TRBD2 (5 bases). The sequenced sample consisted of blood, either unsorted or a sorted T cell fraction (not recorded which). CDR3 loop: CASSFAGTNYEQYF. CDR3 DNA: TGTGCCAGCAGCTTTGCGGGCACGAACTACGAGCAGTACTTC.